This T cell receptor (beta chain) appears in the sequencing data of a study of T cell clusters in autoimmune cytopenias. Germline values: CDR1 DFQATT, CDR2 SNEGSKA (reference sequence). This CDR3 region has 15 residues. Multiplex touch-down PCR amplified TRB using TRB-A and TRB-B pools in one tube. From its re-call of the multiplex PCR reads, TCRdb lists each CDR3 protein once, without DNA. This listing includes around 4,300 distinct CDR3 sequences. TRB was amplified from roughly 270 ng of peripheral blood genomic DNA per sample. These data were also filed under a second study, of T cell repertoires in aging, cancer and after chemotherapy.

Specimen: peripheral blood. The chain has TRBV20-1 and TRBJ1-4; TCRdb proposes TRBD1, but this gene call is untestable without DNA. The TCR originated in a human donor in good health. The CDR3 is CSARDAGQGSEKLFF.